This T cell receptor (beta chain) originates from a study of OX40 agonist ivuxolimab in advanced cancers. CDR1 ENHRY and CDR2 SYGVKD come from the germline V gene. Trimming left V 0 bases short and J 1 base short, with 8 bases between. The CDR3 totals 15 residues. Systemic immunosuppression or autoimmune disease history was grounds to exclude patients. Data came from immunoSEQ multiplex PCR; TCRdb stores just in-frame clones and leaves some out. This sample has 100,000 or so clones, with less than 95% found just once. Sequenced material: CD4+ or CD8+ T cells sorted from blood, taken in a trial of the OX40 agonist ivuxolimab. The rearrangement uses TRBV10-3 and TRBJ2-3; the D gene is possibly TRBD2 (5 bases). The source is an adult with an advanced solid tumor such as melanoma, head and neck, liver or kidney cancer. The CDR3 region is CAISESEVGTDTQYF. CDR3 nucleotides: TGTGCCATCAGTGAGTCGGAGGTTGGCACAGATACGCAGTATTTT.